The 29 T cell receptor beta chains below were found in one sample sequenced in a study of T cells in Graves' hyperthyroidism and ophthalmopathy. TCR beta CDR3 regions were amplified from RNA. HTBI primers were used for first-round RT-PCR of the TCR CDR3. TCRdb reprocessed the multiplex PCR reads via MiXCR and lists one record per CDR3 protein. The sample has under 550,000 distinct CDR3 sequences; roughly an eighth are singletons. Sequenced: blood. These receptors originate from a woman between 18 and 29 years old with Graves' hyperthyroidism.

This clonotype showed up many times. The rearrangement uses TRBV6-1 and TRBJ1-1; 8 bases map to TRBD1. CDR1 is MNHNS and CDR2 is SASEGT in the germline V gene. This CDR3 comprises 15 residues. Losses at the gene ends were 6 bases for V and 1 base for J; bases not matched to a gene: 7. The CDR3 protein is CASRPAGGGNTEAFF. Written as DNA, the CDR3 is TGTGCCAGCAGACCCGCAGGGGGCGGGAACACTGAAGCTTTCTTT.

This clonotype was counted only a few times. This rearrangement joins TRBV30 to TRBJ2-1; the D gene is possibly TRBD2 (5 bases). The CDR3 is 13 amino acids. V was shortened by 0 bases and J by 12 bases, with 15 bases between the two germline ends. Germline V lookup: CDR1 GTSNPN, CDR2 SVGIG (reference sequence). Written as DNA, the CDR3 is TGTGCCTGGAGTGTACCGCGGACTTGGGCGCAGTTCTTC. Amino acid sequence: CAWSVPRTWAQFF.

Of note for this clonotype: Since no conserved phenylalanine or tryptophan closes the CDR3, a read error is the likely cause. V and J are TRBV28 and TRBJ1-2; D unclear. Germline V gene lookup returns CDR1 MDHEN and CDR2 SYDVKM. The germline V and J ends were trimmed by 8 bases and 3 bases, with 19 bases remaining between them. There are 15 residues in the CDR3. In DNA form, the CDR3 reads TGTGCCAGCGTTCCTCCGGTACCAAGGGACTATGGCTACACCCTC. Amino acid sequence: CASVPPVPRDYGYTL.

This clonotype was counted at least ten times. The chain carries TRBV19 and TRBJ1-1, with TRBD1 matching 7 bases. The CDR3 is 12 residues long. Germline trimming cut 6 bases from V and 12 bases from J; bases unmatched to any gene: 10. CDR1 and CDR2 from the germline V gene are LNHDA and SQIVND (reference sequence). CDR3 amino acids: CASRHPGQRTFF. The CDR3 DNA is TGTGCCAGTAGGCATCCGGGACAGAGGACTTTCTTT.

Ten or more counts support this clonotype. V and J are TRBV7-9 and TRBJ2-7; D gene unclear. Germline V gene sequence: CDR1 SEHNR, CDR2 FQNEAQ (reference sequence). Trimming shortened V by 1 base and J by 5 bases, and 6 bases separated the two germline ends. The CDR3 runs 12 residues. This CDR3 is CASSLDFHEQYF. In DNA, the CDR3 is TGTGCCAGCAGCTTAGACTTCCACGAGCAGTACTTC.

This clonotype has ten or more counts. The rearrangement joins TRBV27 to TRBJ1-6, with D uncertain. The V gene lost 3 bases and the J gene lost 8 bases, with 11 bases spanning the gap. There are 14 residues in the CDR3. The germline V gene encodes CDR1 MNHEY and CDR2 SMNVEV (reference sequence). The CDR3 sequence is CASSFWSKDSPLHF. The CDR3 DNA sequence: TGTGCCAGCAGTTTTTGGAGTAAGGATTCACCCCTCCACTTT.

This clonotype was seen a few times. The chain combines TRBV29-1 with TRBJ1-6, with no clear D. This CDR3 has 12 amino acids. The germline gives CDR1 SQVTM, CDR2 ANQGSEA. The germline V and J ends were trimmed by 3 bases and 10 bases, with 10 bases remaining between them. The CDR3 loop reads CSVDVILSPLHF. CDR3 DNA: TGCAGCGTTGATGTAATACTCTCACCCCTCCACTTT. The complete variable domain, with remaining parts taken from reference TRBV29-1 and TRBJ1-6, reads SAVISQKPSRDICQRGTSLTIQCQVDSQVTMMFWYRQQPGQSLTLIATANQGSEATYESGFVIDKFPISRPNLTFSTLTVSNMSPEDSSIYLCSVDVILSPLHFGNGTRLTVT.

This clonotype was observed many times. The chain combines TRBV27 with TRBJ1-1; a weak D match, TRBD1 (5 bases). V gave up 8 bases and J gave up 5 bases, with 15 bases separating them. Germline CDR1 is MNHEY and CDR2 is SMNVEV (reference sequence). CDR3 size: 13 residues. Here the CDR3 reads CASGPLRGTEAFF. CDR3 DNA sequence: TGTGCCAGCGGCCCCCTTCGGGGGACTGAAGCTTTCTTT.

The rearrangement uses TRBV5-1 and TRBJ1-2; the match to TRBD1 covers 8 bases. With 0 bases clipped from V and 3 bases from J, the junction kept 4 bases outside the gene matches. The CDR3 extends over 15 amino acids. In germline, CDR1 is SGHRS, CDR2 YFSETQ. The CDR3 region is CASSLDGQGYYGYTF. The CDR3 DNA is TGCGCCAGCAGCTTGGACGGACAGGGCTACTATGGCTACACCTTC.

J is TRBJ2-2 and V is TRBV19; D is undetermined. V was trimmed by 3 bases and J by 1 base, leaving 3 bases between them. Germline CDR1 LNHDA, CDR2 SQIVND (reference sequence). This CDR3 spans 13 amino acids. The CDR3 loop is CASSMKNTGELFF. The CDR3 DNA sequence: TGTGCCAGTAGTATGAAGAACACCGGGGAGCTGTTTTTT.

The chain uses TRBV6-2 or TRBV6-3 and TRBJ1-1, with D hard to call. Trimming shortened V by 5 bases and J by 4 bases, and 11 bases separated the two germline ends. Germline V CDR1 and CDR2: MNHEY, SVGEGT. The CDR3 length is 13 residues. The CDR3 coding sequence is TGTGCCAGCAGTACGGATTGGGCCACTGAAGCTTTCTTT. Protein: CASSTDWATEAFF.

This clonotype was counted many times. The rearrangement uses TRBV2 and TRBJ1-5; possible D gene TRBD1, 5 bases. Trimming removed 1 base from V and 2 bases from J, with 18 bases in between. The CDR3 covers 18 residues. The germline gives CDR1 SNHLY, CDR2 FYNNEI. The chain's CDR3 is CASSEGGANIFGNQPQHF. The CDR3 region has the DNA TGTGCCAGCAGTGAAGGGGGCGCAAATATCTTCGGCAATCAGCCCCAGCATTTT.

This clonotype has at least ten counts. As DNA, the CDR3 is TGTGCCTGGGGAGACAGGGGCACTGAAGCTTTCTTT. It encodes CAWGDRGTEAFF. This chain connects TRBV30 to TRBJ1-1, with TRBD1 matching 8 bases. The germline CDR1 and CDR2 sequences are GTSNPN and SVGIG (reference sequence). After removal of 5 bases from V and 4 bases from J, the junction contained 3 bases not matched to a gene. The CDR3 extends over 12 amino acids.

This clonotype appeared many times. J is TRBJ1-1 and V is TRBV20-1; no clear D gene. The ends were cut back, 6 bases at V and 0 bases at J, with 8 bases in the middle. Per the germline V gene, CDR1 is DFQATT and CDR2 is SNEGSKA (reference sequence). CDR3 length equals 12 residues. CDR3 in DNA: TGCAGTGCGACACCGATGAACACTGAAGCTTTCTTT. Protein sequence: CSATPMNTEAFF.

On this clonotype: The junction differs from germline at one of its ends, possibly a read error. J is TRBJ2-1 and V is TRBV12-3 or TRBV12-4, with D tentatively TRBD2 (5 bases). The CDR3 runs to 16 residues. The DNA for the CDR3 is TGTGCCAGCAGTTTAGGGTTAGCTGGGAGTCGCAATGAGCAGTCCTTC. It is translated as CASSLGLAGSRNEQSF.

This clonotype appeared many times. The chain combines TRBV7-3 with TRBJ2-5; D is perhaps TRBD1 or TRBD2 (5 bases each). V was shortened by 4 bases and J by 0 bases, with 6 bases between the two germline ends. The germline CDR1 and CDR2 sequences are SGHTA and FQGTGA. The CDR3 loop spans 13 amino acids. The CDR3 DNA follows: TGTGCCAGCAGCTCGGGACACCAAGAGACCCAGTACTTC. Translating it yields CASSSGHQETQYF.

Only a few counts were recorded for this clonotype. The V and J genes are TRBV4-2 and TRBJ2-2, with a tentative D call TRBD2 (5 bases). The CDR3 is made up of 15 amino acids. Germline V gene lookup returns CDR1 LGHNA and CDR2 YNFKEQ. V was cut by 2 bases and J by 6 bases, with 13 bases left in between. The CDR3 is CASSQKGTGSGELFF. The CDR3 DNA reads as TGTGCCAGCAGCCAAAAGGGCACGGGGTCCGGGGAGCTGTTTTTT.

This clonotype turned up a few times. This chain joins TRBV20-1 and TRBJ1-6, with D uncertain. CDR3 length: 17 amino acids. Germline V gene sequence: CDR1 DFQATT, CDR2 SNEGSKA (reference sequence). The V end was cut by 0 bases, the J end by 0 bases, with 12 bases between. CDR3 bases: TGCAGTGCTAGAGATATGGCACCTAGCTCCTATAATTCACCCCTCCACTTT. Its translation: CSARDMAPSSYNSPLHF.

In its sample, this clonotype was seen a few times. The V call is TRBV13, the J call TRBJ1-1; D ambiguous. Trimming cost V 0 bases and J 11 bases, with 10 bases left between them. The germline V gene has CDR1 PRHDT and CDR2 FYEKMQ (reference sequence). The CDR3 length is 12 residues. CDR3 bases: TGTGCCAGCAGCTTAGGTGTTGGCATGGCTTTCTTT. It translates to CASSLGVGMAFF. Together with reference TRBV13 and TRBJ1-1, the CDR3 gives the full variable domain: AAGVIQSPRHLIKEKRETATLKCYPIPRHDTVYWYQQGPGQDPQFLISFYEKMQSDKGSIPDRFSAQQFSDYHSELNMSSLELGDSALYFCASSLGVGMAFFGQGTRLTVV.

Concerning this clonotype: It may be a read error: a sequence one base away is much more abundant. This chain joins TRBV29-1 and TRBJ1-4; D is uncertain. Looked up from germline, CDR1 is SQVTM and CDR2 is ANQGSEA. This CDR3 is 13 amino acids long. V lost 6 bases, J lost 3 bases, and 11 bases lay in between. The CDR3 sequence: CSVLLAANEKLFF. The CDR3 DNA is TGCAGCGTGCTTTTAGCAGCTAATGAAAAACTGTTTTTT.

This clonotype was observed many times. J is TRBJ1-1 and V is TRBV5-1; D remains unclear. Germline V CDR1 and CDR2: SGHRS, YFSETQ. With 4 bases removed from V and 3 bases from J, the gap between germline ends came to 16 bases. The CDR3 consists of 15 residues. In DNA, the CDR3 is TGCGCCAGCAGCCCCCGGGAGGGAGCGTACACTGAAGCTTTCTTT. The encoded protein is CASSPREGAYTEAFF. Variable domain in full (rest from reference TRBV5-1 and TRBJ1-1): KAGVTQTPRYLIKTRGQQVTLSCSPISGHRSVSWYQQTPGQGLQFLFEYFSETQRNKGNFPGRFSGRQFSNSRSEMNVSTLELGDSALYLCASSPREGAYTEAFFGQGTRLTVV.

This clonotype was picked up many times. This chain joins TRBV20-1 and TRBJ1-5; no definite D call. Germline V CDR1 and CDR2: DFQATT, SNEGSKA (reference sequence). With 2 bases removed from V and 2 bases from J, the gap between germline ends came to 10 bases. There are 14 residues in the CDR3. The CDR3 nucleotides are TGCAGTGCTAGAAGGTCGGATGGCAATCAGCCCCAGCATTTT. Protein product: CSARRSDGNQPQHF.

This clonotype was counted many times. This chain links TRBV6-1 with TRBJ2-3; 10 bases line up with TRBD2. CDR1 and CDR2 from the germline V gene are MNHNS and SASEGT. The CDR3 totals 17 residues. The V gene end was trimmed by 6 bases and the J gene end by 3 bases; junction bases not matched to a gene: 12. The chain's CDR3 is CASSIPRGLAETDTQYF. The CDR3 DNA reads TGTGCCAGCAGCATCCCTAGAGGACTAGCGGAAACAGATACGCAGTATTTT.

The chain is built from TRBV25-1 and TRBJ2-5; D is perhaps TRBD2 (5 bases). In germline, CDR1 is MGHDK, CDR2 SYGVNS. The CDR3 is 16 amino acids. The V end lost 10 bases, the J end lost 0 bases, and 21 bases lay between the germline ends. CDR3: CANRRVRTGYQETQYF. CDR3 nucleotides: TGTGCCAACAGACGAGTGAGGACGGGGTACCAAGAGACCCAGTACTTC.

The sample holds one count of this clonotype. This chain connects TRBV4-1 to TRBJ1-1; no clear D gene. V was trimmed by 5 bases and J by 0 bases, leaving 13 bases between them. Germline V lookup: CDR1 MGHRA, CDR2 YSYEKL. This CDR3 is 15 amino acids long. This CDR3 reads CASSTRRIMNTEAFF. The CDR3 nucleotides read TGCGCCAGCAGCACCAGGAGGATAATGAACACTGAAGCTTTCTTT.

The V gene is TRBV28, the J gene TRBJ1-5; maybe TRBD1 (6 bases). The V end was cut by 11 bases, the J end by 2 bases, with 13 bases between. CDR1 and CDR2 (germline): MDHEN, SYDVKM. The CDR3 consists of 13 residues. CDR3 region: CAVRGAGNQPQHF. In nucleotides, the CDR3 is TGTGCCGTTCGGGGGGCAGGCAATCAGCCCCAGCATTTT. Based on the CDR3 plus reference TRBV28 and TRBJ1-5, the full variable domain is DVKVTQSSRYLVKRTGEKVFLECVQDMDHENMFWYRQDPGLGLRLIYFSYDVKMKEKGDIPEGYSVSREKKERFSLILESASTNQTSMYLCAVRGAGNQPQHFGDGTRLSIL.

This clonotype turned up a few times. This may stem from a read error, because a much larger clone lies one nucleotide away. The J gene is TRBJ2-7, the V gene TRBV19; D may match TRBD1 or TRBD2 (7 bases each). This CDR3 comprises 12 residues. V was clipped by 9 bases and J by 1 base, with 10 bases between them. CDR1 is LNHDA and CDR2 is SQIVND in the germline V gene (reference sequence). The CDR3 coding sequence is TGTGCCAGCAGGGGGGGGTCCTACGAGCAGTACTTC. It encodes CASRGGSYEQYF.

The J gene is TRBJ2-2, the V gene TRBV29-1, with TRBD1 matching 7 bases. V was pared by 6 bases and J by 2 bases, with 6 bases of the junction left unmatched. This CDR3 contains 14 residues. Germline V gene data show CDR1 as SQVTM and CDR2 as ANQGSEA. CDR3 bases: TGCAGCGTCACCGGGACAGCTAACACCGGGGAGCTGTTTTTT. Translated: CSVTGTANTGELFF.

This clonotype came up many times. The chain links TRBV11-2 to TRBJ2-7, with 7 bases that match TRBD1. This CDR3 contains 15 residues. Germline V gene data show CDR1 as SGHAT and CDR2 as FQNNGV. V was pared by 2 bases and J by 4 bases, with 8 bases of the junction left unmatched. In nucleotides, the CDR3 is TGTGCCAGCAGCTTACAGGGGACAGTTCGTTACGAGCAGTACTTC. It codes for CASSLQGTVRYEQYF. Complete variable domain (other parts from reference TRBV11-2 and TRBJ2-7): EAGVAQSPRYKIIEKRQSVAFWCNPISGHATLYWYQQILGQGPKLLIQFQNNGVVDDSQLPKDRFSAERLKGVDSTLKIQPAKLEDSAVYLCASSLQGTVRYEQYFGPGTRLTVT.